The rows below give T cell receptor beta chains drawn from one sample of a study of blood T cell repertoires in COVID-19. TCRdb's table, derived via immunoSEQ multiplex PCR, lists solely in-frame clones and lacks some. The top ten clones hold roughly 6.7% of a sample with a few hundred thousand clones, 70% to 90% of them seen once. Sample: PBMCs or T cells enriched from blood (not recorded which). The source is a woman aged 50 to 65 who had been exposed to COVID-19. CDR3s include the opening cysteine and the closing phenylalanine or tryptophan. D genes are given only for firm matches. Size tells how often a clone was seen (once, few, many) or the class of an expanded clone, and some rows leave it out.

V	D	size	J	CDR3	DNA
TRBV6-2/TRBV6-3	NA	NA	TRBJ1-2	CASSLSGFYGYTF	TGTGCCAGCAGTTTATCCGGTTTCTATGGCTACACCTTC
TRBV6-5	NA	NA	TRBJ1-2	CASSYSRQTGYTF	TGTGCCAGCAGTTACTCGAGACAGACTGGCTACACCTTC
TRBV5-4	NA	NA	TRBJ1-1	CASSSPDGGGEAFF	TGTGCCAGCAGCTCGCCAGATGGAGGTGGTGAAGCTTTCTTT
TRBV5-1	TRBD1	NA	TRBJ2-2	CASSLRPGTGSGGELFF	TGCGCCAGCAGCTTGCGGCCCGGGACAGGGAGTGGCGGGGAGCTGTTTTTT
TRBV19	NA	NA	TRBJ1-6	CASSKGPGVYNSPLHF	TGTGCCAGTAGTAAAGGTCCGGGGGTCTATAATTCACCCCTCCACTTT
TRBV10-3	NA	NA	TRBJ1-6	CAISESEGSSYNSPLHF	TGTGCCATCAGTGAGTCGGAGGGAAGCTCCTATAATTCACCCCTCCACTTT
TRBV27	NA	NA	TRBJ1-1	CASSFRTDTEAFF	TGTGCCAGCAGTTTTCGGACAGACACTGAAGCTTTCTTT
TRBV19	NA	once	TRBJ1-1	CASRSAGWNTEAFF	TGTGCCAGTAGGTCCGCGGGCTGGAACACTGAAGCTTTCTTT
TRBV5-6	TRBD1	NA	TRBJ2-7	CASSSTPGQGNEQYF	TGTGCCAGCAGCTCAACTCCGGGACAGGGAAACGAGCAGTACTTC
TRBV5-8	NA	NA	TRBJ2-1	CASSFLDISSYNEQFF	TGTGCCAGCAGCTTCCTGGACATCAGCTCCTACAATGAGCAGTTCTTC
TRBV6-5	NA	NA	TRBJ2-1	CASSYNGAMNNEQFF	TGTGCCAGCAGTTACAATGGGGCAATGAACAATGAGCAGTTCTTC
TRBV6-4	TRBD1	NA	TRBJ2-7	CASSDRGRFPKYEQYF	TGTGCCAGCAGTGATAGGGGGCGCTTCCCAAAGTACGAGCAGTACTTC
TRBV2	NA	NA	TRBJ1-1	CASSARHGTEAFF	TGTGCCAGCAGTGCTCGACACGGTACTGAAGCTTTCTTT
TRBV3-1/TRBV3-2	NA	NA	TRBJ1-6	CASSQGGGVSPLHF	TGTGCCAGCAGCCAAGGAGGTGGAGTGTCACCCCTCCACTTT
TRBV7-9	TRBD1	NA	TRBJ2-3	CASSPVGTGFTDTQYF	TGTGCCAGCAGCCCAGTAGGGACAGGTTTCACAGATACGCAGTATTTT
TRBV9	TRBD2	NA	TRBJ2-3	CASSVAVASGGHGTQYF	TGTGCCAGCAGCGTAGCCGTCGCTAGCGGGGGTCACGGGACGCAGTATTTT